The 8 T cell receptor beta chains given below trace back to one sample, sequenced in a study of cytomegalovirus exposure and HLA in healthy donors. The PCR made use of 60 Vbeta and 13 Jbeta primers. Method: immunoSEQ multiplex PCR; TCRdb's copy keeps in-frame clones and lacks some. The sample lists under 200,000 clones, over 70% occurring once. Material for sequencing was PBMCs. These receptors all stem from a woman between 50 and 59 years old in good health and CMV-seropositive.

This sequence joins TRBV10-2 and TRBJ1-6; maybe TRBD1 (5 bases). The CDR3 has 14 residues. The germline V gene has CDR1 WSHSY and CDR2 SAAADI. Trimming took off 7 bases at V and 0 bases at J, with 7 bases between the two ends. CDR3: CASTRDSYNSPLHF. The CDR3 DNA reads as TGCGCCAGCACCAGGGACTCCTATAATTCACCCCTCCACTTT.

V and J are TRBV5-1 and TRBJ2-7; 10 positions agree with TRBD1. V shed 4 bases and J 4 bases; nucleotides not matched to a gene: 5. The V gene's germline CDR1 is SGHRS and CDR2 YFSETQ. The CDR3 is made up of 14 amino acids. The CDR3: CASSHGQGGYEQYF. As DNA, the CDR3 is TGCGCCAGCAGCCACGGACAGGGGGGATACGAGCAGTACTTC.

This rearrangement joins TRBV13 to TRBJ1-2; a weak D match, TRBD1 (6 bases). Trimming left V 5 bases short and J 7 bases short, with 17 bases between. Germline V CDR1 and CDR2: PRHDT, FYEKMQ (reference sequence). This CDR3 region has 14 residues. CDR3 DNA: TGTGCCAGCAGCGACAAGGGGGTTCAACTTGGCTACACCTTC. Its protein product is CASSDKGVQLGYTF.

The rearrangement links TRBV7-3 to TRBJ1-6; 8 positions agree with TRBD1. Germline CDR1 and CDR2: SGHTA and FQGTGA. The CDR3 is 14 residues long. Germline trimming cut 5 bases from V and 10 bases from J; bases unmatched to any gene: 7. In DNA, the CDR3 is TGTGCCAGCAGCCTCCTGGCAGGGGGCTCACCCCTCCACTTT. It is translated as CASSLLAGGSPLHF.

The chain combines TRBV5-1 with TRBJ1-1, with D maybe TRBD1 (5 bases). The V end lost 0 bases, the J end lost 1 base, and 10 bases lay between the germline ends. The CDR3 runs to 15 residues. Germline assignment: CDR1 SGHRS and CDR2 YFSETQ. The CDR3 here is CASSLGGTTNTEAFF. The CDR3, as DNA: TGCGCCAGCAGCTTGGGCGGGACGACGAACACTGAAGCTTTCTTT. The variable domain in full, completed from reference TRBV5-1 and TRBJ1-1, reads KAGVTQTPRYLIKTRGQQVTLSCSPISGHRSVSWYQQTPGQGLQFLFEYFSETQRNKGNFPGRFSGRQFSNSRSEMNVSTLELGDSALYLCASSLGGTTNTEAFFGQGTRLTVV.

The CDR3 region is CASSLKGRDTEAFF. CDR3 DNA: TGTGCCAGCAGCCTAAAGGGGAGGGACACTGAAGCTTTCTTT. The gene calls are TRBV7-9 and TRBJ1-1; TRBD1 might be the D (5 bases). The CDR3 is 14 residues long. Germline-derived CDR1 and CDR2 are SEHNR and FQNEAQ (reference sequence). V gave up 5 bases and J gave up 3 bases, with 13 bases separating them. Supplemented by reference TRBV7-9 and TRBJ1-1, the full variable domain reads DTGVSQNPRHKITKRGQNVTFRCDPISEHNRLYWYRQTLGQGPEFLTYFQNEAQLEKSRLLSDRFSAERPKGSFSTLEIQRTEQGDSAMYLCASSLKGRDTEAFFGQGTRLTVV.

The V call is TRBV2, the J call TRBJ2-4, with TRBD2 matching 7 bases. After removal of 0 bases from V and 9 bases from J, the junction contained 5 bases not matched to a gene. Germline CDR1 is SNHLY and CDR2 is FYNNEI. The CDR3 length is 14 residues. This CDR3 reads CASSEALPGGIQYF. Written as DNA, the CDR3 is TGTGCCAGCAGTGAAGCGCTTCCGGGAGGCATTCAGTACTTC.

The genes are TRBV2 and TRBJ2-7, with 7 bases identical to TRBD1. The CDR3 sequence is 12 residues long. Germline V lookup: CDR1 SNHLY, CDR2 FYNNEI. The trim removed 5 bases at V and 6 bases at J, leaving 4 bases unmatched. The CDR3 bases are TGTGCCAGCAGTAGTACAGGGGTCGAGCAGTACTTC. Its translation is CASSSTGVEQYF.